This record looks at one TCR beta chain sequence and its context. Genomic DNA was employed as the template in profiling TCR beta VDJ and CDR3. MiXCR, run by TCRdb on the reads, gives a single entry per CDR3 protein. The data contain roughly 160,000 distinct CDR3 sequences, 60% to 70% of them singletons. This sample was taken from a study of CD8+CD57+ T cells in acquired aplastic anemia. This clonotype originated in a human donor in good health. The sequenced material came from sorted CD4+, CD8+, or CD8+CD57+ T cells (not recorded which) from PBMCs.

CDR3 nucleotides: TGTGCCAGCAGTTTAGGGGGCGCTAACTATGGCTACACCTTC. This sequence encodes CASSLGGANYGYTF. The chain employs TRBV27 and TRBJ1-2; maybe TRBD1 (6 bases). V gave up 2 bases and J gave up 0 bases, with 7 bases separating them. Per germline, CDR1 MNHEY and CDR2 SMNVEV (reference sequence). This CDR3 contains 14 residues.